This TCR beta chain is drawn from a study of OX40 agonist ivuxolimab in advanced cancers. Study information: Dose-escalation patients' cancers were hepatocellular carcinoma, melanoma, renal cell or head and neck cancer. Eligibility rules accepted prior anti-PD-1, anti-PD-L1 or anti-CTLA-4 therapy, and roughly 40% had some. Partial responses were achieved by three patients, one with hepatocellular carcinoma and two with cutaneous melanoma.

Some clones are missing from TCRdb's copy, which holds only in-frame ones; the method was immunoSEQ multiplex PCR. Among tens of thousands of clones, 85% to 90% were seen once, and the ten largest hold roughly 13%. Whole-study results and caveats: Not determined was the antigen specificity of the expanded peripheral T cells.

V was pared by 4 bases and J by 3 bases, with 5 bases of the junction left unmatched. The CDR3 has 16 amino acids. Germline lookup yields CDR1 MRHNA and CDR2 SNTAGT. This clone was seen more than once but under ten times. Its antigen is unknown. This sequence was found in an adult with an advanced solid tumor such as melanoma, head and neck, liver or kidney cancer. This chain links TRBV6-4 with TRBJ2-4; 11 bases fit TRBD1. The sample was CD4+ or CD8+ T cells sorted from blood, taken in a trial of the OX40 agonist ivuxolimab. The CDR3 loop reads CASSGGQGVDKNIQYF. In DNA form, the CDR3 reads TGTGCCAGCAGTGGGGGACAGGGGGTAGACAAAAACATTCAGTACTTC.